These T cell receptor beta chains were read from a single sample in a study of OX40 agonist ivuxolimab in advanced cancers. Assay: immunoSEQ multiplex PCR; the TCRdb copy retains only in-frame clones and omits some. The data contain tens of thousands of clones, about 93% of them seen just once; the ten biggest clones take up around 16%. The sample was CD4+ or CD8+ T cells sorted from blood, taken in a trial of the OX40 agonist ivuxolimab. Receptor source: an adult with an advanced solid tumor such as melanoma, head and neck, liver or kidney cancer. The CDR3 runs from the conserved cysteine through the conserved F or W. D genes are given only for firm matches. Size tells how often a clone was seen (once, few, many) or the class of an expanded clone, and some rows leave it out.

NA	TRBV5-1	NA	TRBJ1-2	CASSLHSTGPPTVGGYTF	TGCGCCAGCAGCTTGCACTCCACGGGGCCGCCGACCGTGGGTGGCTACACCTTC
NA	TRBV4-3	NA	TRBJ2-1	CASSQNNEQFF	TGCGCCAGCAGCCAAAACAATGAGCAGTTCTTC
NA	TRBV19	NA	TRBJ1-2	CATWDEQTNYGYTF	TGTGCCACTTGGGACGAACAAACTAACTATGGCTACACCTTC
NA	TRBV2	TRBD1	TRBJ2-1	CASSGGQGSDNEQFF	TGTGCCAGCAGTGGTGGACAGGGGTCAGACAATGAGCAGTTCTTC
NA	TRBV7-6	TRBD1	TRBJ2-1	CASSSLDRAGNEQFF	TGTGCCAGCAGCTCATTGGACAGGGCGGGGAATGAGCAGTTCTTC
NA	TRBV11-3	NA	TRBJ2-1	CASSLGMRAGVNEQFF	TGTGCCAGCAGCTTAGGGATGAGGGCAGGGGTAAATGAGCAGTTCTTC
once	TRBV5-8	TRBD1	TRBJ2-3	CASGTGSPTDTQYF	TGTGCCAGCGGGACAGGGAGCCCCACAGATACGCAGTATTTT
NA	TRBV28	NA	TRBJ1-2	CASSLRTGGYTF	TGTGCCAGCAGTTTACGAACGGGTGGCTACACCTTC
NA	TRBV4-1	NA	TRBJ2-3	CASSQARQATTDTQYF	TGCGCCAGCAGCCAAGCGAGACAGGCGACCACAGATACGCAGTATTTT
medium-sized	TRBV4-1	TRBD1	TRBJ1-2	CASRGGTGDGYTF	TGCGCCAGCAGAGGGGGGACAGGGGATGGCTACACCTTC
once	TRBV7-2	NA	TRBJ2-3	CASSADTQYF	TGTGCCAGCAGTGCAGATACGCAGTATTTT
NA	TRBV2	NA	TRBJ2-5	CASTPLRGQRKETQYF	TGTGCCAGCACCCCTCTCCGTGGACAGAGAAAAGAGACCCAGTACTTC
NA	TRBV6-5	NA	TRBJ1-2	CASSYGVEGITGYTF	TGTGCCAGCAGTTACGGGGTTGAGGGAATTACTGGCTACACCTTC
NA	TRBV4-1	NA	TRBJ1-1	CASSQEDLGVRETEAFF	TGCGCCAGCAGCCAAGAGGATTTGGGGGTAAGGGAGACTGAAGCTTTCTTT
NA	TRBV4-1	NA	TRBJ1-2	CASSQDRNRDYGYTF	TGCGCCAGCAGCCAAGATCGGAACAGAGACTATGGCTACACCTTC
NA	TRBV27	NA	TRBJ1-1	CASSLLPGALISEAFF	TGTGCCAGCAGTTTATTGCCGGGGGCCCTGATTTCGGAAGCTTTCTTT
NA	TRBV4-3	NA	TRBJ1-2	CASSQENREYGYTF	TGCGCCAGCAGCCAAGAGAACAGGGAATATGGCTACACCTTC
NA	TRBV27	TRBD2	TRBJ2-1	CATRWGGTEQFF	TGTGCCACCCGTTGGGGGGGTACTGAGCAGTTCTTC
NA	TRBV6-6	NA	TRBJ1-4	CASSSPLNEKLFF	TGTGCCAGCAGTTCACCTCTGAATGAAAAACTGTTTTTT
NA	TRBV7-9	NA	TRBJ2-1	CASSHQGSQTLSYNEQFF	TGTGCCAGCAGCCACCAGGGATCCCAGACCCTGTCCTACAATGAGCAGTTCTTC
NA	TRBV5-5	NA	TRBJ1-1	CASSLAPGATEAFF	TGTGCCAGCAGCTTGGCCCCGGGGGCCACTGAAGCTTTCTTT
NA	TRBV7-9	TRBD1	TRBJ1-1	CASSSFGQGIDEAFF	TGTGCCAGCAGCTCCTTCGGACAGGGGATAGATGAAGCTTTCTTT
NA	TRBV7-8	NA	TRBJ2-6	CASSLDGQFSGANVLTF	TGTGCCAGCAGCTTAGATGGACAATTCTCTGGGGCCAACGTCCTGACTTTC
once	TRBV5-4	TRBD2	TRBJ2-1	CASSPGLAGGDEQFF	TGTGCCAGCAGTCCTGGACTAGCGGGAGGGGATGAGCAGTTCTTC
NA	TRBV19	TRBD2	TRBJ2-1	CASTPGGSSYNEQFF	TGTGCCAGTACCCCGGGGGGGAGCTCCTACAATGAGCAGTTCTTC
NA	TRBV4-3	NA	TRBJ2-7	CASSQDKFYEQYF	TGCGCCAGCAGCCAAGATAAGTTCTACGAGCAGTACTTC
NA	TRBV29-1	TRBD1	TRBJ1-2	CSVGRQGGRNYGYTF	TGCAGCGTGGGGCGACAGGGGGGTAGGAACTATGGCTACACCTTC
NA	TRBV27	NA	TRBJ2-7	CASSLSGGTDEQYF	TGTGCCAGCAGTTTATCGGGGGGTACAGACGAGCAGTACTTC
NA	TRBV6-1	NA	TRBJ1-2	CASSEWGGPTNYGYTF	TGTGCCAGCAGTGAATGGGGCGGGCCAACTAACTATGGCTACACCTTC
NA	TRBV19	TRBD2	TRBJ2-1	CASSISGLAVYNEQFF	TGTGCCAGTAGTATATCAGGACTAGCGGTATACAATGAGCAGTTCTTC
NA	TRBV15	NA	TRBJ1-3	CATSRDRFPGNTIYF	TGTGCCACCAGCAGAGACAGATTCCCTGGAAACACCATATATTTT
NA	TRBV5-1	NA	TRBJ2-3	CASSLVAEGSPDTQYF	TGCGCCAGCAGCTTGGTGGCAGAAGGCTCCCCGGATACGCAGTATTTT
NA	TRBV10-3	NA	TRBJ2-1	CAISEPRASAHNEQFF	TGTGCCATCAGTGAGCCCCGGGCTAGCGCCCACAATGAGCAGTTCTTC
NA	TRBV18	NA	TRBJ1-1	CASSPPGTNTEAFF	TGTGCCAGCTCACCACCAGGGACGAACACTGAAGCTTTCTTT
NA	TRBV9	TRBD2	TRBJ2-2	CASSPVGGSDGELFF	TGTGCCAGCAGCCCGGTGGGCGGGAGCGACGGGGAGCTGTTTTTT
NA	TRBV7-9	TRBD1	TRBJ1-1	CAAARATGFAEAFF	TGTGCCGCAGCAAGGGCGACAGGGTTCGCTGAAGCTTTCTTT
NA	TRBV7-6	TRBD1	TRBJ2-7	CASSSGQGNSYEQYF	TGTGCCAGCAGCTCCGGACAGGGGAACTCCTACGAGCAGTACTTC
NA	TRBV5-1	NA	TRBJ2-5	CASSLETRWLRETQYF	TGCGCCAGCAGCTTGGAGACTAGATGGTTGCGAGAGACCCAGTACTTC
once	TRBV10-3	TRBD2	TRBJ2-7	CASQTSGSRYEQYF	TGTGCCAGTCAAACTAGCGGGAGTCGGTACGAGCAGTACTTC
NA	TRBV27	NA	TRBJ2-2	CASTPQVPGELFF	TGTGCCAGCACCCCCCAAGTGCCCGGGGAGCTGTTTTTT
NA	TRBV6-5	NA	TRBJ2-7	CASSYRGDEQYF	TGTGCCAGCAGTTACCGAGGGGACGAGCAGTACTTC
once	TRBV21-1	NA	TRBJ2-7	CASTLDRGSYEQYF	TGTGCCAGCACTTTGGACAGGGGCAGCTACGAGCAGTACTTC
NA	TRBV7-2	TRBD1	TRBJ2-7	CASSFRTGELTYEQYF	TGTGCCAGCAGCTTCCGGACAGGGGAGTTAACCTACGAGCAGTACTTC
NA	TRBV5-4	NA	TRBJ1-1	CASSLTTQEQNTEAFF	TGTGCCAGCAGCTTGACAACACAGGAACAGAACACTGAAGCTTTCTTT
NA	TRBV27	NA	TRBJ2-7	CASSFGLHYEQYF	TGTGCCAGCAGTTTTGGACTTCACTACGAGCAGTACTTC
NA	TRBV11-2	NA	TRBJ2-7	CASSRTRADEQYF	TGTGCCAGCAGCCGTACCCGGGCGGACGAGCAGTACTTC
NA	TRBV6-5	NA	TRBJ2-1	CASTVGSYNEQFF	TGTGCCAGCACGGTCGGGAGCTACAATGAGCAGTTCTTC